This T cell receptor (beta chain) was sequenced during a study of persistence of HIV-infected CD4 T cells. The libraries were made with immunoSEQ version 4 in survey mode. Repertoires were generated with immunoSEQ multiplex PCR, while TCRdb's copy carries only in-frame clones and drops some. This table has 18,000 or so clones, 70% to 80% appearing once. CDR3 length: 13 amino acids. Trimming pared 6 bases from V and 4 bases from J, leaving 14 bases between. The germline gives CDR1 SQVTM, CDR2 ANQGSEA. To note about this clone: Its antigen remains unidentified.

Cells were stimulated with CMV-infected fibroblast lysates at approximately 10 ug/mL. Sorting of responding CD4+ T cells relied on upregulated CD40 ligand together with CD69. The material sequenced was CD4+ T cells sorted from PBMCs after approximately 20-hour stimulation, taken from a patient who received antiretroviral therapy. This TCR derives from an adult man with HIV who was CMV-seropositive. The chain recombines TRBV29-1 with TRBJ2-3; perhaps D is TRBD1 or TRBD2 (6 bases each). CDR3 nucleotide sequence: TGCAGCGTCAATAAGGGGGGCCCAGATACGCAGTATTTT. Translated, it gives CSVNKGGPDTQYF.